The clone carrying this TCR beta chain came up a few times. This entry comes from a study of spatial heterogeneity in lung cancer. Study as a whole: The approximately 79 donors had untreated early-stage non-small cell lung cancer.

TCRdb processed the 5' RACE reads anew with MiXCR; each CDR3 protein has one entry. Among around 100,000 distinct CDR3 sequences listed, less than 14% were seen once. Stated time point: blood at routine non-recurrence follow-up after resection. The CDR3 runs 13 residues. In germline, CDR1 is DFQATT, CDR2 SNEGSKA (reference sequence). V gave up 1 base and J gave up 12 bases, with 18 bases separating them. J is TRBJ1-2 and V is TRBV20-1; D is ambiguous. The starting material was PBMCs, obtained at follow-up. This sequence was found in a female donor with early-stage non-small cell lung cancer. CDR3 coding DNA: TGCAGTGCTAGAGTAAGCGGCATAGGTAGCGACACCTTC. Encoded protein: CSARVSGIGSDTF.